The text below deals with one T cell receptor beta chain. Original handling: By means of reference gene primer amplification, nucleated cell counts were estimated. Method: immunoSEQ multiplex PCR; TCRdb's copy keeps in-frame clones and lacks some. The V and J calls and clone size are taken from that table; D and trimming were inferred from the DNA. Of roughly 35,000 clones listed, 81% are singletons. This sample was included in a study of blood T cell repertoires in COVID-19. For the study at large: COVID-19 samples collected from the United States, Italy and Spain covered acute and convalescent phases. Sources were T cells, B-cell-depleted T cells, or PBMCs; the material itself was cDNA or gDNA.

Germline CDR1 reads SGHRS; CDR2 reads YFSETQ. The V gene lost 5 bases and the J gene lost 7 bases, with 9 bases spanning the gap. The CDR3 loop spans 11 amino acids. This TCR derives from a man older than 75 with active or convalescent COVID-19. The rearrangement joins TRBV5-1 to TRBJ1-2, with a tentative D call TRBD1 (5 bases). Sequenced material: peripheral blood. The CDR3 nucleotides read TGCGCCAGCAGGGAAGGGGTTGGCTACACCTTC. This gives the protein CASREGVGYTF.